This TCR beta chain was sequenced for a study of T cell changes during pregnancy in multiple sclerosis. The junction had 12 bases not matched to a gene; V was cut back by 5 bases and J by 2 bases. The CDR3 spans 17 residues. Germline loops: CDR1 MNHEY, CDR2 SMNVEV (reference sequence). Here immunoSEQ multiplex PCR was the method, and the copy in TCRdb shows in-frame clones only, minus some. The sample contains around 100,000 clones, just over 90% of which appear only once. J is TRBJ1-2 and V is TRBV27; TRBD1 aligns across 9 bases. The material sequenced was peripheral blood, taken after pregnancy. The clonotype was recovered from a female donor with multiple sclerosis, enrolled in a pregnancy study. The CDR3 region is CASSAVGQGPPNYGYTF. The CDR3 bases are TGTGCCAGCAGTGCCGTAGGACAGGGGCCCCCCAACTATGGCTACACCTTC.